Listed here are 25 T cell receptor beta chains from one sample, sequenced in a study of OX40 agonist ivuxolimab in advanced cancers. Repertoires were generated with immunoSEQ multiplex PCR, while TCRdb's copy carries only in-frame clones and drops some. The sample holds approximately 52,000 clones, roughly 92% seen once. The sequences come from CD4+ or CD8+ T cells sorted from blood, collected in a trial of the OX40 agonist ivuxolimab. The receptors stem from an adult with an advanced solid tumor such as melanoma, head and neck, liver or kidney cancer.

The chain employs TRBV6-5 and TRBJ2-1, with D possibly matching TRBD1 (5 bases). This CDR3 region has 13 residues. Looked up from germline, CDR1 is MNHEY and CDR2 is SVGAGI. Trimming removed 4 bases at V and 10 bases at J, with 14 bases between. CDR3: CASSSLKGKEQFF. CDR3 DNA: TGTGCCAGCAGTTCCCTCAAGGGGAAAGAGCAGTTCTTC.

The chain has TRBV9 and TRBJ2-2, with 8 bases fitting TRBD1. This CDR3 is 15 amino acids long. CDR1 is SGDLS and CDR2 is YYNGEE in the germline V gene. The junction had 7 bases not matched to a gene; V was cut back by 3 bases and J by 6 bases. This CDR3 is CASSEGQDGAGELFF. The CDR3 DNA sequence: TGTGCCAGCAGCGAGGGACAGGATGGAGCCGGGGAGCTGTTTTTT.

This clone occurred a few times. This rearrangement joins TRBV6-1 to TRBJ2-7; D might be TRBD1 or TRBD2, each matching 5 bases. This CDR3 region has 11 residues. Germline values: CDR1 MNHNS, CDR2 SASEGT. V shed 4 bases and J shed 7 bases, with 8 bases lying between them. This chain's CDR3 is CASSGGWEQYF. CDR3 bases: TGTGCCAGCAGTGGGGGGTGGGAGCAGTACTTC.

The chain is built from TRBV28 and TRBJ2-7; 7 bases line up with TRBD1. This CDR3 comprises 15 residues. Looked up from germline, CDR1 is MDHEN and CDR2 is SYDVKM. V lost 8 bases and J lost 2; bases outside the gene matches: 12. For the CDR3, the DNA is TGTGCCAGCGGGCGGATCCGGGACAGCCCCTACGAGCAGTACTTC. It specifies CASGRIRDSPYEQYF.

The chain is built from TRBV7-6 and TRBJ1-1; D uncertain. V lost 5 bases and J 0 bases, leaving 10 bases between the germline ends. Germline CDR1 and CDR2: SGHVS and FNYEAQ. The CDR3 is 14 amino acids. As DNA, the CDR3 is TGTGCCAGCAGCCCGAGGAGCGTGAACACTGAAGCTTTCTTT. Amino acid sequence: CASSPRSVNTEAFF.

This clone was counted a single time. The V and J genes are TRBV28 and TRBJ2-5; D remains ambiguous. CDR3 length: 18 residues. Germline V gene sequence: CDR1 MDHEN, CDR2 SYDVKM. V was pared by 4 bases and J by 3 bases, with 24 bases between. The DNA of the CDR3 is TGTGCCAGCAGTTCCTCAGGCCTCGGAAGCACAAAAAAAGAGACCCAGTACTTC. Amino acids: CASSSSGLGSTKKETQYF.

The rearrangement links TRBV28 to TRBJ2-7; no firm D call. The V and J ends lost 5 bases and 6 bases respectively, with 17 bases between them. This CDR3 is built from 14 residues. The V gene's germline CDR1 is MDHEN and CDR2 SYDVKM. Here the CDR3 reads CASSAGRWSGEQYF. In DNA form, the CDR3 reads TGTGCCAGCAGTGCCGGACGGTGGAGTGGCGAGCAGTACTTC.

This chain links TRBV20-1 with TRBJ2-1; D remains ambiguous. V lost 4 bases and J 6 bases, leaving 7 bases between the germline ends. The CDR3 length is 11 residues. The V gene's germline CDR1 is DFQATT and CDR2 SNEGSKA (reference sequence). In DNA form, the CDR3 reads TGCAGTGCTACCGGATCCAATGAGCAGTTCTTC. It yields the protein CSATGSNEQFF.

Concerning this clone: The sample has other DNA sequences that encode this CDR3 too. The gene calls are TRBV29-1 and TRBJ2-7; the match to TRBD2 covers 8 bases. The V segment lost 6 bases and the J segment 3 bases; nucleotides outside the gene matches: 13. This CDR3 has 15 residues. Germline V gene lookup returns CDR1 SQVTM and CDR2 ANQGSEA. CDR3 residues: CSVRGAGGWDYEQYF. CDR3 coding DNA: TGCAGCGTGAGGGGGGCGGGAGGTTGGGACTACGAGCAGTACTTC.

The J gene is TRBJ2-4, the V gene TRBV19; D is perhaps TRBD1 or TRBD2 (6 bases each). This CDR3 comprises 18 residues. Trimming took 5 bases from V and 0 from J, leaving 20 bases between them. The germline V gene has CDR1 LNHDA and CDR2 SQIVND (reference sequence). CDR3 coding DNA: TGTGCCAGTAGTCCGTGGACAGATATGGGACTAGCCAAAAACATTCAGTACTTC. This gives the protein CASSPWTDMGLAKNIQYF.

The CDR3 spells CASSLIGRALEDEQFF. Here the CDR3 DNA reads TGCGCCAGCAGCTTGATCGGGAGGGCCCTCGAGGATGAGCAGTTCTTC. This chain connects TRBV5-1 to TRBJ2-1; 8 bases are a match to TRBD2. The CDR3 has 16 amino acids. Trimming at V came to 1 base and at J to 8 bases, leaving 11 bases not matched to a gene. The germline V gene encodes CDR1 SGHRS and CDR2 YFSETQ.

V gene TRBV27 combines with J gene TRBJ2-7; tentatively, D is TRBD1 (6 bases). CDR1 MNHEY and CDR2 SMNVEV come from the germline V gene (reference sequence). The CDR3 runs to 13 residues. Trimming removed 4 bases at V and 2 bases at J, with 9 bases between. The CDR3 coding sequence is TGTGCCAGCAGTTGGGGACAAACCTACGAGCAGTACTTC. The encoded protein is CASSWGQTYEQYF.

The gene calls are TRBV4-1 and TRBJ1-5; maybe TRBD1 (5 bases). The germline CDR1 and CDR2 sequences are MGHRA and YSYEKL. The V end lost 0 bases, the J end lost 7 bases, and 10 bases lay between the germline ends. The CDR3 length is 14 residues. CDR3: CASSQDQGLQPQHF. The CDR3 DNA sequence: TGCGCCAGCAGCCAAGATCAGGGTCTCCAGCCCCAGCATTTT.

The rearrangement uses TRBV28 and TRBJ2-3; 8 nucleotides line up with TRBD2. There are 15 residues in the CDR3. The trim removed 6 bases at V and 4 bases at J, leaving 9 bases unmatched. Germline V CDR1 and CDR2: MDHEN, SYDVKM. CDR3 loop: CASRGLAGGSDTQYF. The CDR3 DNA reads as TGTGCCAGCAGAGGACTGGCGGGAGGTTCAGATACGCAGTATTTT.

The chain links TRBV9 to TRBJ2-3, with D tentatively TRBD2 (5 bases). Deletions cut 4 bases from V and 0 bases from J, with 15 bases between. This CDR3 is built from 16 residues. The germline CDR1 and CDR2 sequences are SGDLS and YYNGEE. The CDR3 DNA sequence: TGTGCCAGCAGCCTCGGGGATAGCCCTAGCACAGATACGCAGTATTTT. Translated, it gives CASSLGDSPSTDTQYF.

CDR3 coding DNA: TGTGCCAGCAGTTACTCCGGGACTAGCTCCTACGAGCAGTACTTC. It encodes CASSYSGTSSYEQYF. The J gene is TRBJ2-7, the V gene TRBV6-5, with 8 bases that match TRBD2. Germline assignment: CDR1 MNHEY and CDR2 SVGAGI. The CDR3 has 15 residues. Unmatched junction bases numbered 1, after V lost 0 bases and J lost 0 bases.

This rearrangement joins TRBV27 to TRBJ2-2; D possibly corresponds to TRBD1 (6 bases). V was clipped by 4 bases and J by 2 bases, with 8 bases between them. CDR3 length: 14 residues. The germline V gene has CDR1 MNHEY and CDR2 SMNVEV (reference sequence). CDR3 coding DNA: TGTGCCAGCAGTTCCGGGACAAACACCGGGGAGCTGTTTTTT. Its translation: CASSSGTNTGELFF.

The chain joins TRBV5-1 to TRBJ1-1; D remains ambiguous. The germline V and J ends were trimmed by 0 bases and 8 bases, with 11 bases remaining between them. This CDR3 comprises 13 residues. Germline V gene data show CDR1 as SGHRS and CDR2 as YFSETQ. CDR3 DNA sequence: TGCGCCAGCAGCTTGGAAGGTAGGGAAGAAGCTTTCTTT. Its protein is CASSLEGREEAFF.

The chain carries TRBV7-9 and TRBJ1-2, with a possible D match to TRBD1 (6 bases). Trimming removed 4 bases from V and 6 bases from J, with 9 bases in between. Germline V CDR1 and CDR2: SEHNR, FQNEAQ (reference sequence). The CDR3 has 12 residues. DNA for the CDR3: TGTGCCAGCAGCTCGGGACACAATGGCTACACCTTC. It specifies CASSSGHNGYTF.

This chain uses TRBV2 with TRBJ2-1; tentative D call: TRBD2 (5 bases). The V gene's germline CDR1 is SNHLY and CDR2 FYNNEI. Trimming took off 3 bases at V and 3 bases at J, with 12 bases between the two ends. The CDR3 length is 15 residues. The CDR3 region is CASSDGGRVYNEQFF. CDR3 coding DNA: TGTGCCAGCAGTGACGGTGGGAGAGTCTACAATGAGCAGTTCTTC.

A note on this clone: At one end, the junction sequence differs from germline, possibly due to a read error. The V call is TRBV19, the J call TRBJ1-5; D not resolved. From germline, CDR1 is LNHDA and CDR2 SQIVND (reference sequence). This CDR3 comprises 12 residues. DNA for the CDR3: TGTGCCAGTAGTATTTGGGCTCAGACCCAGCATTTT. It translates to CASSIWAQTQHF.

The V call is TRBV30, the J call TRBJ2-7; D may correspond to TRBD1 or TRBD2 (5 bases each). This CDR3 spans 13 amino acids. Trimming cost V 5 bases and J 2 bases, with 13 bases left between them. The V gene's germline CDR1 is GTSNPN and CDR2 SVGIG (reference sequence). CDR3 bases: TGTGCCTGGTCCGGGACGGTGACCTACGAGCAGTACTTC. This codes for CAWSGTVTYEQYF.

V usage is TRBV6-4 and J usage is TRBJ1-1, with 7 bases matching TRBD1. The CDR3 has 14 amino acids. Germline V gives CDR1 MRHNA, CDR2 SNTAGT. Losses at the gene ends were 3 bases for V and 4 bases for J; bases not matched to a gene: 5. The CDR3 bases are TGTGCCAGCAGTGAAATTGCAGGGGGCACTGAAGCTTTCTTT. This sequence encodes CASSEIAGGTEAFF.

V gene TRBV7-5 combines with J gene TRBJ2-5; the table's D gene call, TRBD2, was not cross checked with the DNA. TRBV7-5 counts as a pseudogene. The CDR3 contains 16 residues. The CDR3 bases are TGTGCCAGAGGGCGGTACACTAGCGGGAGTTGGGAGACCCAGTACTTC. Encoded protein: CARGRYTSGSWETQYF.

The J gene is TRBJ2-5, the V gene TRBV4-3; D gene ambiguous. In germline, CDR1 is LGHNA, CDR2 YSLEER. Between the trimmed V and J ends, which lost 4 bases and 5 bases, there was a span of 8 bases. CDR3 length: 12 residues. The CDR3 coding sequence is TGCGCCAGCAGCCGACAAGGCGAGACCCAGTACTTC. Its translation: CASSRQGETQYF.